The T cell receptor (beta chain) described here comes from a study of CD8+ T cells in alopecia areata. Study-level findings and limits: Besides other cells, scalp samples also yield sequences of resident alphabeta T cells from normal skin. Higher clonality than in normal scalp was seen in lesional scalp, especially alopecia totalis/universalis.

V was trimmed by 5 bases and J by 6 bases, leaving 4 bases between them. The germline gives CDR1 SGHTA, CDR2 FQGNSA. The CDR3 is 11 residues long. Extracted from the samples, RNA was reverse transcribed into cDNA to serve as the sequencing template. Some clones are missing from TCRdb's copy, which holds only in-frame ones; the method was immunoSEQ multiplex PCR. The sample carries approximately 180,000 clones, around 64% recorded once. In the case of this clone: Its cognate antigen is unknown.

Using a FACSAria, the CD4+ and CD8+ T cells were sorted from the PBMCs. The clonotype originates from a human donor with alopecia areata. Sequencing used CD8+ T cells sorted from blood, obtained at week 0. The chain joins TRBV7-2 to TRBJ1-4; no reliable D call. CDR3 nucleotides: TGTGCCAGCAGCCGCGATGAAAAACTGTTTTTT. Translation: CASSRDEKLFF.